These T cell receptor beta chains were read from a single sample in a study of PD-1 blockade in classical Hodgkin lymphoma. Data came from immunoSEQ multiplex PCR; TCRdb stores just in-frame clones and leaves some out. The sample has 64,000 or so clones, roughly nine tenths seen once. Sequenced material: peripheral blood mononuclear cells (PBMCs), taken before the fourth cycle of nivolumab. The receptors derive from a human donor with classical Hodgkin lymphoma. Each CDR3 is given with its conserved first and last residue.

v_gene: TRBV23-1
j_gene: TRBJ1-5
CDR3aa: CASSQSRDWDSALNQPQHF

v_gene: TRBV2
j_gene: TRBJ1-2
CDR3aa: CASSRVGDRGREGYTF

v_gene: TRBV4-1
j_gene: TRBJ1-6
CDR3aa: CASSQEVQGTLPLHF

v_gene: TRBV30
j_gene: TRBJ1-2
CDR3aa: CACGGGFYGYTF

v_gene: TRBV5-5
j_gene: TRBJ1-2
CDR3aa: CASSLDISASGGYTF

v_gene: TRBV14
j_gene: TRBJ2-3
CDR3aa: CASSHRTAAWTQYF

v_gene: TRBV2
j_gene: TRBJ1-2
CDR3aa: CASIRGINYGYTF

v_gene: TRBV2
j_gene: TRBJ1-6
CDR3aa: CASSESIGSPLHF

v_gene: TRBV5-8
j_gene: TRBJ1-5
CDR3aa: CTSSYSQGNQPQHF

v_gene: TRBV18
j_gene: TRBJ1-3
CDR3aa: CASSPGQGPRSGNTIYF

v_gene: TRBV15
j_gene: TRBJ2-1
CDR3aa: CATSRGVNEQFF

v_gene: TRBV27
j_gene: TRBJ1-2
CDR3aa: CASGDTPYGYTF

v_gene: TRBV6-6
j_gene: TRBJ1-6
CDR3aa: CASNLDRRGNSPLHF

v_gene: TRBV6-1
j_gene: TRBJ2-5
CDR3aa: CASSETGTQETQYF

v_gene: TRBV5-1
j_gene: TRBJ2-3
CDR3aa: CASTFRAGELTDTQYF

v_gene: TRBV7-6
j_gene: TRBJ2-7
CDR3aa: CASSYRTGDYEQYF

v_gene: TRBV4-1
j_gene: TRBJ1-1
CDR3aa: CASSPRVGVDTEAFF

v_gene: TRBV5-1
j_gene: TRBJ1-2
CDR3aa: CASSLAGERLGYTF

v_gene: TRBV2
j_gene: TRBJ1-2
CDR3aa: CASDRYYGYTF

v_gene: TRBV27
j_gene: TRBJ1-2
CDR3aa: CASSPTGQGANYGYTF

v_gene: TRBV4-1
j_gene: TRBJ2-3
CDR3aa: CASSKAGSTDTQYF

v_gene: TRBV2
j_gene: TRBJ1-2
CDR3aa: CASTGDYGYTF

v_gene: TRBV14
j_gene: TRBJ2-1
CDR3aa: CASSQVRGGEQFF

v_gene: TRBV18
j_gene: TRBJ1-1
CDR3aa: CASSPGGRGGNTEAFF

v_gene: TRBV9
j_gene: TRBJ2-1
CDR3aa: CASSSGGWDNEQFF

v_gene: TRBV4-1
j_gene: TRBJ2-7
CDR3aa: CASSQASSGVHEQYF

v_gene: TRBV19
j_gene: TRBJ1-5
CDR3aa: CASSPRGTGPNQPQHF

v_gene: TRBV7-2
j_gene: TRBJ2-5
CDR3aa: CASSLAGGGETQYF

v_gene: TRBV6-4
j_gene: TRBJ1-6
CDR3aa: CASSGTVNSPLHF

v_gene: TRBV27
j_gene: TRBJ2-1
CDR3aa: CASKFSGSYNEQFF

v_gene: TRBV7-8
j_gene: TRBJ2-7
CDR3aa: CASSFGGLAYEQYF

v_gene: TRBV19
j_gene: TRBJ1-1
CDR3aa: CASTLGGQGMNTEAFF

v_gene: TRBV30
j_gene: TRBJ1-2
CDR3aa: CAWRTPNYGYTF

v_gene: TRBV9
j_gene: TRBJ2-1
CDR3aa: CASSVSPGGGPYNEQFF

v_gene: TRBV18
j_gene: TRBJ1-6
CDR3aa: CASSPIAGTGGSPLHF

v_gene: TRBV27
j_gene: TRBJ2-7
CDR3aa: CASTSLQGPYEQYF

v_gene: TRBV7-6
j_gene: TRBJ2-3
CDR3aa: CASSLILPLLTTDTQYF

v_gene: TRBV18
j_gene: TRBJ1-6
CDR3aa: CASSEGSSSYNSPLHF

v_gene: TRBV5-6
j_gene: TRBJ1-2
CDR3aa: CASSGTLGVYGYTF

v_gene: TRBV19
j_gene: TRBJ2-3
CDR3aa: CASSMRGQGADTQYF

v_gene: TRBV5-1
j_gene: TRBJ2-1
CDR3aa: CASSLLVGADLREQFF

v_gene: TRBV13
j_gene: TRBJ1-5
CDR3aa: CASSSNNQPQHF

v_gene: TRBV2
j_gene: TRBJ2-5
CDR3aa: CASSQRRETQYF

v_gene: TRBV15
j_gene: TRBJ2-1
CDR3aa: CATSRGGGAPDEQFF

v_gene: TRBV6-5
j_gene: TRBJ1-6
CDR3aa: CASSPGGQLRTLHF

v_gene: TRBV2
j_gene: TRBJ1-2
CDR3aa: CASTTDRVGYTF

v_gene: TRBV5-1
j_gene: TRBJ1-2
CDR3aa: CASTPAWDRGIDGYTF

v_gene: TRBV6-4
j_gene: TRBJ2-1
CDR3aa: CASMRERGAGHEQFF

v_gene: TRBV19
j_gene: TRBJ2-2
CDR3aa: CASSIARDALRTGELFF

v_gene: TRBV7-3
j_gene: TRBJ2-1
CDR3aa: CASSSGRGRDEQFF